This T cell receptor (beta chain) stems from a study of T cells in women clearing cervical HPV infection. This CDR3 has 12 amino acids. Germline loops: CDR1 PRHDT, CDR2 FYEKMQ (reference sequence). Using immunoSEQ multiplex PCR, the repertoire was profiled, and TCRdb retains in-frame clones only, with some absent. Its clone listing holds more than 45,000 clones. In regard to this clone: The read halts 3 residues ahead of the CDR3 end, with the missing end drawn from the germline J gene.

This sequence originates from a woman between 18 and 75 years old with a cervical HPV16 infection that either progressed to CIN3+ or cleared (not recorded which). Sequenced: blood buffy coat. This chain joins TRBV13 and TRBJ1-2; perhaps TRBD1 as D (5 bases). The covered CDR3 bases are TGTGCCAGCAGCTACCAGGCGGGGGTT. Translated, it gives CASSYQAGV. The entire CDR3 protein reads CASSYQAGVYTF.